One sample yielded the 26 T cell receptor beta chains listed below, sequenced in a study of T cells in Graves' hyperthyroidism and ophthalmopathy. Researchers amplified the TCR beta CDR3 regions from RNA transcripts. A first-round RT-PCR of the TCR CDR3 used the HTBI primer set. TCRdb reprocessed the multiplex PCR reads via MiXCR and lists one record per CDR3 protein. The sample includes a few hundred thousand distinct CDR3 sequences, 15% to 20% seen only once; the top ten take 15% to 17%. The sample consisted of blood. Every receptor here comes from a woman between 35 and 50 years old with Graves' ophthalmopathy.

This clonotype was picked up many times. The chain links TRBV19 to TRBJ2-2; 7 bases match TRBD1. This CDR3 contains 14 residues. V was clipped by 1 base and J by 7 bases; unmatched bases: 3. Germline CDR1 is LNHDA and CDR2 is SQIVND (reference sequence). The CDR3 protein is CASSIVGTVGELFF. The DNA for the CDR3 is TGTGCCAGTAGTATAGTTGGGACAGTCGGGGAGCTGTTTTTT.

This clonotype was seen more than once but under ten times. This chain joins TRBV19 and TRBJ2-7; 13 nucleotides align to TRBD2. The CDR3 is made up of 17 amino acids. Germline CDR1 LNHDA, CDR2 SQIVND (reference sequence). The V gene end was trimmed by 4 bases and the J gene end by 2 bases; junction bases not matched to a gene: 8. The DNA for the CDR3 is TGTGCCAGTAGTAAACTCAAGACTAGCGGGAGGACCTACGAGCAGTACTTC. Translated, it gives CASSKLKTSGRTYEQYF.

This clonotype has only a few counts. This chain joins TRBV28 and TRBJ2-1, with 8 bases identical to TRBD2. The CDR3 contains 14 residues. CDR1 MDHEN and CDR2 SYDVKM come from the germline V gene. The J segment lost 6 bases and the V segment lost 7 bases, leaving 8 bases of the junction unmatched. For the CDR3, the DNA is TGTGCCAGCACCTCACGGGAGGGCCTCAATGAGCAGTTCTTC. Translation: CASTSREGLNEQFF.

This clonotype was seen more than once but under ten times. DNA for the CDR3: TGTGCCAGCAGTCCACCAGGGGCGAAGGAGACCCAGTACTTC. It is translated as CASSPPGAKETQYF. V gene TRBV28 combines with J gene TRBJ2-5, with a possible D match to TRBD1 (6 bases). This CDR3 spans 14 amino acids. In germline, CDR1 is MDHEN, CDR2 SYDVKM. V lost 5 bases, J lost 5 bases, and 15 bases lay in between.

This clonotype has a count of ten or more. CDR3 nucleotides: TGTGCCAGCAGTGATTTTGGGTTTTCCCCTCAGCCCCAGCATTTT. It codes for CASSDFGFSPQPQHF. The chain couples TRBV2 to TRBJ1-5, with no clear D. CDR3 size: 15 residues. The germline gives CDR1 SNHLY, CDR2 FYNNEI. V was cut by 3 bases and J by 6 bases, with 15 bases left in between.

This clonotype was seen many times. The chain is built from TRBV20-1 and TRBJ1-1; unclear D gene. Germline values: CDR1 DFQATT, CDR2 SNEGSKA (reference sequence). The CDR3 contains 14 residues. V lost 3 bases and J lost 0, with 11 bases in between. CDR3 in amino acids: CSASLAVLNTEAFF. The CDR3 DNA reads TGCAGTGCTAGTTTGGCAGTCTTGAACACTGAAGCTTTCTTT.

This clonotype was found many times. The CDR3: CASVGLDTGELFF. CDR3 coding DNA: TGTGCCAGCGTGGGTTTAGACACCGGGGAGCTGTTTTTT. This chain links TRBV6-2 or TRBV6-3 with TRBJ2-2; D is unclear. Germline V CDR1 and CDR2: MNHEY, SVGEGT. Trimming took 8 bases from V and 3 from J, leaving 10 bases between them. The CDR3 contains 13 residues.

At least ten counts were recorded for this clonotype. The chain uses TRBV9 and TRBJ2-7; 9 bases match TRBD1. CDR1 is SGDLS, CDR2 YYNGEE, per germline. With V trimmed by 4 bases and J by 7 bases, 12 bases remained unmatched. This CDR3 comprises 15 residues. CDR3 sequence reads: CASSPRTGVSVEQYF. The DNA of the CDR3 is TGTGCCAGCAGCCCCCGGACAGGGGTCTCCGTGGAGCAGTACTTC.

This clonotype has a count of ten or more. The chain employs TRBV4-1 and TRBJ1-1; 8 bases agree with TRBD1. The CDR3 consists of 17 residues. V was clipped by 4 bases and J by 2 bases; unmatched bases: 12. The germline V gene encodes CDR1 MGHRA and CDR2 YSYEKL. The CDR3 here is CASSPEGQGAFNTEAFF. CDR3 DNA: TGCGCCAGCAGCCCCGAGGGCCAGGGGGCCTTTAACACTGAAGCTTTCTTT.

The sample holds many counts of this clonotype. The chain couples TRBV14 to TRBJ2-6; unclear D gene. The CDR3 consists of 13 residues. The germline CDR1 and CDR2 sequences are SGHDN and FVKESK. Deletions cut 6 bases from V and 4 bases from J, with 7 bases between. DNA of the CDR3: TGTGCCAGCAGGAAAGAGGGGGCCAACGTCCTGACTTTC. Amino acid sequence: CASRKEGANVLTF.

This clonotype occurred many times. V usage is TRBV15 and J usage is TRBJ1-1, with D unclear. V lost 0 bases and J lost 1, with 3 bases in between. The CDR3 spans 13 residues. Germline CDR1 is LNHNV and CDR2 is YYDKDF (reference sequence). CDR3 amino acids: CATSRDWNTEAFF. CDR3 nucleotide sequence: TGTGCCACCAGCAGAGACTGGAACACTGAAGCTTTCTTT. Looking up the rest from reference TRBV15 and TRBJ1-1 gives the full variable domain: DAMVIQNPRYQVTQFGKPVTLSCSQTLNHNVMYWYQQKSSQAPKLLFHYYDKDFNNEADTPDNFQSRRPNTSFCFLDIRSPGLGDTAMYLCATSRDWNTEAFFGQGTRLTVV.

In this sample, this clonotype turned up a few times. The J gene is TRBJ1-1, the V gene TRBV14, with D possibly matching TRBD1 (6 bases). CDR1 is SGHDN, CDR2 FVKESK, per germline. The CDR3 totals 15 residues. The V end was cut by 4 bases, the J end by 0 bases, with 12 bases between. DNA of the CDR3: TGTGCCAGCAGCCTTCTGGGGGCAATGAACACTGAAGCTTTCTTT. Protein product: CASSLLGAMNTEAFF.

This clonotype has ten or more counts. The genes are TRBV6-1 and TRBJ2-7; 9 nucleotides match TRBD1. Germline CDR1 MNHNS, CDR2 SASEGT. The CDR3 sequence is 14 residues long. The trim removed 5 bases at V and 5 bases at J, leaving 7 bases unmatched. CDR3: CASSLTGTGHEQYF. CDR3 coding DNA: TGTGCCAGCAGTCTGACCGGGACAGGGCACGAGCAGTACTTC.

This clonotype was recorded at least ten times. The chain links TRBV24-1 to TRBJ2-5; 15 positions agree with TRBD2. The CDR3 totals 20 residues. V shed 6 bases and J 4 bases; nucleotides not matched to a gene: 17. Looked up from germline, CDR1 is KGHDR and CDR2 is SFDVKD. As DNA, the CDR3 is TGTGCCACCAGTCACTTAGGACTAGCGGGAGGGATGGATCAGCGAGAGACCCAGTACTTC. This encodes CATSHLGLAGGMDQRETQYF.

The gene calls are TRBV7-2 and TRBJ2-5; D is perhaps TRBD1 (6 bases). This CDR3 contains 16 residues. V lost 4 bases and J lost 0, with 15 bases in between. The germline V gene has CDR1 SGHTA and CDR2 FQGNSA. Here the CDR3 reads CASSSHRERNQETQYF. The CDR3 nucleotides are TGTGCCAGCAGCTCCCACAGGGAGAGGAACCAAGAGACCCAGTACTTC.

This clonotype was counted at least ten times. The V gene is TRBV28, the J gene TRBJ1-2; D unresolved. Per germline, CDR1 MDHEN and CDR2 SYDVKM. The CDR3 is made up of 14 amino acids. Between the trimmed V and J ends, which lost 5 bases and 2 bases, there was a span of 12 bases. CDR3 loop: CASSGGVGNYGYTF. Here the CDR3 DNA reads TGTGCCAGCAGTGGCGGAGTGGGAAACTATGGCTACACCTTC.

The chain combines TRBV7-2 with TRBJ2-5; D is perhaps TRBD2 (6 bases). V was shortened by 5 bases and J by 5 bases, with 12 bases between the two germline ends. This CDR3 has 13 residues. Germline values: CDR1 SGHTA, CDR2 FQGNSA. CDR3 sequence (DNA): TGTGCCAGCAGCGCCGGGACTTTGGAGACCCAGTACTTC. Translation gives CASSAGTLETQYF.

The genes are TRBV18 and TRBJ1-1; D unresolved. Germline loops: CDR1 KGHSH, CDR2 LQKENI. Trimming stripped 4 bases from V and 5 bases from J, with 17 bases between. CDR3 length equals 15 residues. For the CDR3, the DNA is TGTGCCAGCTCACTACCGGGCACGTTCGGAACTGAAGCTTTCTTT. Encoded protein: CASSLPGTFGTEAFF.

This clonotype was counted many times. J is TRBJ1-2 and V is TRBV28, with 8 bases aligning to TRBD1. The ends lost 5 bases at V and 0 bases at J; junction bases unmatched: 8. Germline V gives CDR1 MDHEN, CDR2 SYDVKM. This CDR3 spans 16 amino acids. The CDR3 protein is CASSGGTGRSNYGYTF. CDR3 bases: TGTGCCAGCAGTGGGGGGACAGGACGCTCTAACTATGGCTACACCTTC.

The sample holds many counts of this clonotype. The chain has TRBV7-3 and TRBJ1-1; D gene unclear. Germline CDR1 SGHTA, CDR2 FQGTGA. The length of the CDR3 is 13 residues. Trimming removed 2 bases from V and 1 base from J, with 5 bases in between. This CDR3 reads CASSLRWNTEAFF. CDR3 nucleotides: TGTGCCAGCAGCTTACGATGGAACACTGAAGCTTTCTTT.

V usage is TRBV27 and J usage is TRBJ2-7, with 10 bases matching TRBD1. V gave up 6 bases and J gave up 3 bases; unmatched junction bases: 8. This CDR3 has 15 amino acids. Looked up from germline, CDR1 is MNHEY and CDR2 is SMNVEV (reference sequence). The CDR3 region is CASRDLGQGRYEQYF. The CDR3 DNA reads TGTGCCAGCAGAGACCTGGGACAGGGGCGCTACGAGCAGTACTTC.

Many counts were recorded for this clonotype. The rearrangement links TRBV28 to TRBJ2-5, with D maybe TRBD1 (5 bases). Germline CDR1 MDHEN, CDR2 SYDVKM. The CDR3 contains 15 residues. V dropped 3 bases and J dropped 1 base, with 12 bases sitting between them. The CDR3 here is CASSFSRTFQETQYF. In nucleotides, the CDR3 is TGTGCCAGCAGTTTTTCGCGGACATTCCAAGAGACCCAGTACTTC.

This clonotype was found many times. V gene TRBV19 combines with J gene TRBJ2-7; no reliable D call. There are 15 residues in the CDR3. Trimming removed 1 base at V and 2 bases at J, with 12 bases between. Per germline, CDR1 LNHDA and CDR2 SQIVND (reference sequence). The DNA of the CDR3 is TGTGCCAGTAGTATAGGTGGCGCCCGTACCTACGAGCAGTACTTC. Protein product: CASSIGGARTYEQYF. Full variable domain (remainder filled in from reference TRBV19 and TRBJ2-7): DGGITQSPKYLFRKEGQNVTLSCEQNLNHDAMYWYRQDPGQGLRLIYYSQIVNDFQKGDIAEGYSVSREKKESFPLTVTSAQKNPTAFYLCASSIGGARTYEQYFGPGTRLTVT.

In this sample, this clonotype turned up many times. J is TRBJ2-3 and V is TRBV3-1; D is unresolved. V dropped 5 bases and J dropped 4 bases, with 10 bases sitting between them. The CDR3 spans 13 residues. Germline values: CDR1 LGHDT, CDR2 YNNKEL (reference sequence). The CDR3 reads CASSSTEADTQYF. CDR3 sequence (DNA): TGTGCCAGCAGCAGTACCGAGGCAGATACGCAGTATTTT.

Many counts were recorded for this clonotype. The chain uses TRBV6-2 or TRBV6-3 and TRBJ2-2; 9 nucleotides agree with TRBD2. The V and J ends lost 7 bases and 3 bases, in that order; junction bases with no gene match: 6. CDR3 size: 15 residues. Germline CDR1 reads MNHEY; CDR2 reads SVGEGT. This CDR3 is CASIKGTSHTGELFF. The CDR3 nucleotides read TGTGCCAGCATCAAAGGGACTAGCCACACCGGGGAGCTGTTTTTT.

This clonotype was seen many times. This chain connects TRBV29-1 to TRBJ1-2, with D unclear. The V end lost 1 base, the J end lost 2 bases, and 5 bases lay between the germline ends. Germline CDR1 is SQVTM and CDR2 is ANQGSEA. The CDR3 is made up of 12 amino acids. CDR3 coding DNA: TGCAGCGTTGAAGGGAGCAACTATGGCTACACCTTC. Encoded protein: CSVEGSNYGYTF.